The 27 T cell receptor beta chains given below trace back to one sample, sequenced in a study of graft-versus-host responses after intestinal transplantation (dated by TCRdb to the early 2020s). Their target antigens are unknown. The time point label on this specimen signifies: cells obtained before transplantation from donor or recipient. Library generation was performed with the immunoSEQ multiplex PCR assay. The source is immuneACCESS, and TCRdb retained only in-frame sequences with V and J called. Part of the clones is not carried over; for the studies checked, unresolved V genes explain less than half of this, and the remainder is unexplained. Across this sample there are tens of thousands of clones, with under 90% seen only once. Less than 0.45% of the sample comes from the top ten. Sequencing used unstimulated CD4+ T cells sorted from spleen or lymph node cells, obtained before transplant. The receptors come from a human donor who was the organ donor for an intestinal transplant.

The chain couples TRBV29-1 to TRBJ1-2; D gene uncertain. The CDR3 extends over 13 amino acids. Germline CDR1 and CDR2: SQVTM and ANQGSEA. V was trimmed by 7 bases and J by 2 bases, leaving 14 bases between them. Here the CDR3 reads CSAGLIENYGYTF. For the CDR3, the DNA is TGCAGCGCTGGACTGATCGAAAACTATGGCTACACCTTC.

Only a few counts were recorded for this clone. The CDR3 DNA sequence: TGTGCCAGTAGTATCCATTTCGGGGGTCGGAGCACTGAAGCTTTCTTT. It translates to CASSIHFGGRSTEAFF. The chain recombines TRBV19 with TRBJ1-1, with a weak D call TRBD1 (5 bases). Trimming pared 3 bases from V and 4 bases from J, leaving 18 bases between. Germline CDR1 is LNHDA and CDR2 is SQIVND (reference sequence). The CDR3 sequence is 16 residues long.

This sequence joins TRBV19 and TRBJ2-1; maybe TRBD1 (6 bases). Per the germline V gene, CDR1 is LNHDA and CDR2 is SQIVND (reference sequence). The CDR3 extends over 16 amino acids. V was shortened by 5 bases and J by 9 bases, with 23 bases between the two germline ends. The CDR3 DNA sequence: TGTGCCAGTAGTTTATTTTTCGACAGGATGGGGAGTGAGCAGTTCTTC. This encodes CASSLFFDRMGSEQFF.

The J gene is TRBJ1-5, the V gene TRBV6-1, with 7 bases that match TRBD1. CDR1 and CDR2 (germline): MNHNS, SASEGT. This CDR3 region has 14 residues. V dropped 8 bases and J dropped 3; count of bases not matched to a gene: 7. For the CDR3, the DNA is TGTGCCAGCCTGCAGGGGGGTATCAATCAGCCCCAGCATTTT. Protein sequence: CASLQGGINQPQHF.

DNA for the CDR3: TGCGCCAGCAGTGGACAGCAAGAGACCCAGTACTTC. Amino acids: CASSGQQETQYF. The genes are TRBV10-2 and TRBJ2-5; tentatively, D is TRBD1 (5 bases). The CDR3 is 12 amino acids. Germline loops: CDR1 WSHSY, CDR2 SAAADI. V shed 4 bases and J shed 2 bases, with 5 bases lying between them.

The chain uses TRBV6-5 and TRBJ1-6, with 9 bases aligning to TRBD1. V was pared by 2 bases and J by 11 bases, with 7 bases of the junction left unmatched. The CDR3 is 15 residues long. The germline V gene encodes CDR1 MNHEY and CDR2 SVGAGI. The CDR3 nucleotides read TGTGCCAGCAGTTACCTCGGGACAGGGAATCCACCCCTCCACTTT. Translating gives CASSYLGTGNPPLHF.

The V call is TRBV19, the J call TRBJ2-2; a weak D match, TRBD1 (7 bases). The CDR3 is made up of 16 amino acids. Germline V CDR1 and CDR2: LNHDA, SQIVND (reference sequence). The V and J ends lost 0 bases and 4 bases respectively, with 12 bases between them. The chain's CDR3 is CASSIDQGGITGELFF. CDR3 in DNA: TGTGCCAGTAGTATAGATCAGGGGGGAATCACCGGGGAGCTGTTTTTT.

The gene calls are TRBV7-9 and TRBJ2-4; D possibly corresponds to TRBD1 (6 bases). CDR3 size: 15 residues. Per germline, CDR1 SEHNR and CDR2 FQNEAQ (reference sequence). Deletions cut 6 bases from V and 2 bases from J, with 14 bases between. This CDR3 is CASRGTQGSKNIQYF. For the CDR3, the DNA is TGTGCCAGCAGGGGAACCCAGGGGTCCAAAAACATTCAGTACTTC.

This chain uses TRBV28 with TRBJ1-5; perhaps TRBD1 as D (5 bases). CDR1 is MDHEN and CDR2 is SYDVKM in the germline V gene. The length of the CDR3 is 16 residues. Trimming removed 2 bases from V and 2 bases from J, with 13 bases in between. The CDR3 DNA follows: TGTGCCAGCAGTTTACAGATAGGGGTTGGCAATCAGCCCCAGCATTTT. Protein sequence: CASSLQIGVGNQPQHF.

The rearrangement uses TRBV28 and TRBJ1-4; 9 positions agree with TRBD1. CDR1 and CDR2 from the germline V gene are MDHEN and SYDVKM. The CDR3 is made up of 16 amino acids. Germline trimming cut 7 bases from V and 4 bases from J; bases unmatched to any gene: 10. In nucleotides, the CDR3 is TGTGCCAGCATCACCACAGGGGGCGCGATTAATGAAAAACTGTTTTTT. Translation: CASITTGGAINEKLFF.

This chain links TRBV19 with TRBJ1-5; 7 bases align to TRBD1. The CDR3 runs 16 residues. Germline V gene sequence: CDR1 LNHDA, CDR2 SQIVND (reference sequence). After removal of 3 bases from V and 1 base from J, the junction contained 6 bases not matched to a gene. DNA of the CDR3: TGTGCCAGTAGTATTAACACAGGGGCGAGCAATCAGCCCCAGCATTTT. Its translation is CASSINTGASNQPQHF.

The J gene is TRBJ2-7, the V gene TRBV2; the match to TRBD2 covers 11 bases. This CDR3 spans 15 amino acids. The germline V gene has CDR1 SNHLY and CDR2 FYNNEI. J lost 8 bases, V lost 4 bases, and 10 bases had no gene match. The CDR3 DNA is TGTGCCAGCAGTGTGGGGACTAGCGGCTCTACGAAGCAGTACGTC. It is translated as CASSVGTSGSTKQYV.

This CDR3 reads CASSLAEAHRELFF. CDR3 nucleotide sequence: TGTGCCAGCAGCTTGGCTGAGGCCCACAGGGAGCTGTTTTTT. The chain has TRBV5-6 and TRBJ2-2; D is unresolved. There are 14 residues in the CDR3. Germline CDR1 reads SGHDT; CDR2 reads YYEEEE. With 0 bases removed from V and 9 bases from J, the gap between germline ends came to 12 bases. Together with reference TRBV5-6 and TRBJ2-2, the CDR3 gives the full variable domain: DAGVTQSPTHLIKTRGQQVTLRCSPKSGHDTVSWYQQALGQGPQFIFQYYEEEERQRGNFPDRFSGHQFPNYSSELNVNALLLGDSALYLCASSLAEAHRELFFGEGSRLTVL.

The genes are TRBV7-3 and TRBJ2-3; 10 bases are a match to TRBD1. Trimming cost V 2 bases and J 3 bases; bases outside gene matches: 8. The CDR3 has 17 amino acids. Per germline, CDR1 SGHTA and CDR2 FQGTGA. The chain's CDR3 is CASSLGTGAGWTDTQYF. The CDR3 DNA reads TGTGCCAGCAGCTTAGGGACAGGGGCCGGATGGACAGATACGCAGTATTTT.

About this clone itself: One end of the junction fails to match germline, which may point to a read error. The chain employs TRBV6-1 and TRBJ2-3, with D possibly TRBD1 on 6 matching bases. Germline values: CDR1 MNHNS, CDR2 SASEGT. There are 16 residues in the CDR3. The CDR3 reads CASNEGTTSSTDTQYF. In DNA form, the CDR3 reads TGTGCCAGCAATGAAGGGACAACCTCTAGCACAGATACGCAGTATTTT.

The chain recombines TRBV2 with TRBJ1-5; 11 nucleotides line up with TRBD1. V was pared by 8 bases and J by 1 base, with 4 bases of the junction left unmatched. Germline V gene sequence: CDR1 SNHLY, CDR2 FYNNEI. The length of the CDR3 is 15 residues. The CDR3 coding sequence is TGTGCCAGCCGGGACAGGGGGTTAAGCAATCAGCCCCAGCATTTT. Its protein product is CASRDRGLSNQPQHF.

The rearrangement uses TRBV5-1 and TRBJ2-6; TRBD1 is a possible D gene (5 bases). The germline gives CDR1 SGHRS, CDR2 YFSETQ. The V end lost 4 bases, the J end lost 4 bases, and 15 bases lay between the germline ends. The CDR3 loop spans 16 amino acids. The CDR3 sequence: CASSDPGIIGANVLTF. DNA of the CDR3: TGCGCCAGCAGCGATCCAGGGATAATCGGGGCCAACGTCCTGACTTTC.

V and J are TRBV5-6 and TRBJ1-2; D not resolved. Per the germline V gene, CDR1 is SGHDT and CDR2 is YYEEEE. V shed 4 bases and J shed 3 bases, with 16 bases lying between them. The CDR3 covers 15 residues. The CDR3 DNA reads TGTGCCAGCAGCCCGTTACAACGACAAGACTATGGCTACACCTTC. Its protein product is CASSPLQRQDYGYTF.

V is TRBV5-1 and J is TRBJ2-3, with a tentative D call TRBD1 (7 bases). Germline CDR1 is SGHRS and CDR2 is YFSETQ. V was pared by 3 bases and J by 5 bases, with 16 bases between. There are 15 residues in the CDR3. The CDR3 nucleotides are TGCGCCAGCAGCTCCGTGACAGGGACTGGAGATACGCAGTATTTT. Protein sequence: CASSSVTGTGDTQYF.

The chain employs TRBV29-1 and TRBJ2-3; 8 nucleotides match TRBD2. Germline CDR1 SQVTM, CDR2 ANQGSEA. This CDR3 has 16 residues. V was clipped by 2 bases and J by 5 bases; unmatched bases: 12. The CDR3 nucleotides read TGCAGCGTTGAACAGGGACGGGGGGGCCGGATAGATACGCAGTATTTT. Translated, it gives CSVEQGRGGRIDTQYF.

The V and J genes are TRBV7-2 and TRBJ2-2; D is ambiguous. This CDR3 is 14 amino acids long. Germline loops: CDR1 SGHTA, CDR2 FQGNSA. Trimming removed 1 base at V and 1 base at J, with 4 bases between. The DNA of the CDR3 is TGTGCCAGCAGCTTAGTCGGGAACACCGGGGAGCTGTTTTTT. This encodes CASSLVGNTGELFF.

The J gene is TRBJ1-5, the V gene TRBV19, with TRBD1 matching 7 bases. The CDR3 totals 16 residues. The germline CDR1 and CDR2 sequences are LNHDA and SQIVND (reference sequence). J gave up 3 bases and V 2 bases, and 7 bases lay outside the gene matches. The CDR3 here is CASSIPSGGFNQPQHF. The CDR3 bases are TGTGCCAGTAGTATACCATCAGGGGGATTCAATCAGCCCCAGCATTTT.

This clone was recorded once. V is TRBV2 and J is TRBJ1-1; the D is unclear. The V and J ends lost 4 bases and 5 bases respectively, with 8 bases between them. The CDR3 loop spans 12 amino acids. CDR1 and CDR2 (germline): SNHLY, FYNNEI. The CDR3 nucleotides are TGTGCCAGCAGTGGGTCTGAGACTGAAGCTTTCTTT. Its protein is CASSGSETEAFF. Using reference TRBV2 and TRBJ1-1 for the parts outside the CDR3, the full variable domain is EPEVTQTPSHQVTQMGQEVILRCVPISNHLYFYWYRQILGQKVEFLVSFYNNEISEKSEIFDDQFSVERPDGSNFTLKIRSTKLEDSAMYFCASSGSETEAFFGQGTRLTVV.

The J gene is TRBJ1-1, the V gene TRBV2, with a tentative D call TRBD1 (6 bases). The CDR3 sequence is 15 residues long. V lost 9 bases and J 4 bases, leaving 21 bases between the germline ends. The germline CDR1 and CDR2 sequences are SNHLY and FYNNEI. The CDR3 loop is CASGRGKFSLTEAFF. The DNA for the CDR3 is TGTGCCAGTGGGAGGGGGAAGTTCTCGCTCACTGAAGCTTTCTTT.

V usage is TRBV7-2 and J usage is TRBJ1-1, with D unclear. Germline assignment: CDR1 SGHTA and CDR2 FQGNSA. There are 13 residues in the CDR3. The ends were cut back, 2 bases at V and 4 bases at J, with 8 bases in the middle. CDR3 amino acids: CASSLFGSTEAFF. CDR3 sequence (DNA): TGTGCCAGCAGCTTATTTGGCAGCACTGAAGCTTTCTTT.

This rearrangement joins TRBV4-2 to TRBJ1-5; 9 bases fit TRBD1. J was trimmed by 7 bases and V by 0 bases; bases with no gene match: 4. Germline V gene sequence: CDR1 LGHNA, CDR2 YNFKEQ. This CDR3 has 15 residues. The DNA of the CDR3 is TGTGCCAGCAGCCAAGAGGGACAGGGAGGGCAGCCCCAGCATTTT. Its protein product is CASSQEGQGGQPQHF.

This clone was seen more than once but under ten times. The CDR3, as DNA: TGTGCCAGCTCGCCCACAGACACCACAGATACGCAGTATTTT. It codes for CASSPTDTTDTQYF. The chain uses TRBV18 and TRBJ2-3; D ambiguous. CDR1 KGHSH and CDR2 LQKENI come from the germline V gene. V was pared by 6 bases and J by 2 bases, with 12 bases between. The CDR3 sequence is 14 residues long.